There are many counts of the clone carrying this T cell receptor (beta chain). The data derive from a study of T cells in Graves' hyperthyroidism and ophthalmopathy. The blood sample was taken at first hyperthyroidism diagnosis, before any ophthalmopathy symptoms. The CDR3 consists of 15 residues. Trimming stripped 3 bases from V and 3 bases from J, with 9 bases between. Researchers amplified the TCR beta CDR3 regions from RNA transcripts. Researchers ran a first-round RT-PCR on the TCR CDR3 using the HTBI primer set. TCRdb reprocessed the multiplex PCR reads via MiXCR and lists one record per CDR3 protein. Altogether approximately 600,000 distinct CDR3 sequences are present, 11% to 15% being singletons, with the ten largest covering roughly 5.5%.

This receptor was obtained from a woman in her 30s with Graves' hyperthyroidism that later progressed to Graves' ophthalmopathy. Material: blood. The chain is built from TRBV12-3 or TRBV12-4 and TRBJ1-6; D gene ambiguous. CDR3 in DNA: TGTGCCAGCAGTTTCGGAGGGTACTATAATTCACCCCTCCACTTT. Its translation: CASSFGGYYNSPLHF.